This T cell receptor beta chain comes out of a study of cytomegalovirus exposure and HLA in healthy donors. Study-wide results and caveats: Common viral pathogens were later found to be apparently linked to several of the most significant clusters. The listing of roughly 160 TCR beta chains classed them as cytomegalovirus-associated. An ancestry cluster, one associated with Asian ancestry, reportedly showed fewer N-insertions than the roughly 610-donor mean in a later analysis. TCR beta chain V- and J-gene trimming was linked, in a later analysis, to a missense variant in DCLRE1C.

This CDR3 has 12 amino acids. This clone was detected only a few times. No antigen is known for it. The PCR was carried out with 60 Vbeta primers and 13 Jbeta primers. Measured with immunoSEQ multiplex PCR; TCRdb has only the in-frame clones, and not every one. The table lists fewer than 200,000 clones, about 68% of them singletons, with over 1.1% in the top ten. The chain combines TRBV12-2 with TRBJ1-1. TRBV12-2 is a recognized pseudogene. The TCR comes from a man aged 18 to 35 in good health and CMV-seronegative. The sample consisted of PBMCs. CDR3 in DNA: TGTGCAAGTCGCCCTTGGAGGACTGAAGCTTTCTTT. Its protein product is CASRPWRTEAFF.